The clone carrying this TCR beta chain appeared a single time. Its specificity is unknown. Trimming took 3 bases from V and 0 from J, leaving 6 bases between them. The CDR3 contains 14 residues. Germline V CDR1 and CDR2: SGHTA, FQGTGA. What was sequenced were expressed TCRB transcripts, since all of the isolated RNA had been reverse transcribed. Read counts averaged roughly 3.5 million for samples of naive, central memory and regulatory T cells. Sequencing used immunoSEQ multiplex PCR; TCRdb keeps in-frame clones, though not all of them. The table lists over 700,000 clones, roughly 15% of them singletons. The sample originates from a study of beta chain features in type 1 diabetes. Points from the study as a whole: At VDJ recombination sites, type 1 diabetes patients had fewer insertions and more deleted nucleotides. Amplification by PCR could prefer shorter templates, with the same effect in patients and controls. There was a possibility that cDNA sequencing over-represented cells with high TCR expression.

The V call is TRBV7-3, the J call TRBJ2-1; D uncertain. The receptor was derived from a woman younger than 30 in good health. The sample comprised naive CD4+ T cells from blood. The CDR3 here is CASSLQDSYNEQFF. CDR3 nucleotides: TGTGCCAGCAGCTTGCAGGACTCCTACAATGAGCAGTTCTTC.